The clone carrying this TCR beta chain was observed a few times. The data were produced by immunoSEQ multiplex PCR, yet TCRdb's version contains in-frame clones alone and is incomplete. The table has about 110,000 clones, roughly 92% seen once. This sample was taken from a study of T cell changes during pregnancy in multiple sclerosis. This CDR3 region has 15 residues. Looked up from germline, CDR1 is SQVTM and CDR2 is ANQGSEA. The gene calls are TRBV29-1 and TRBJ1-2, with 8 bases aligning to TRBD1. The TCR was taken from a female donor in good health, enrolled as a control in a pregnancy study. Sequencing was performed on peripheral blood, taken in the third trimester of pregnancy. CDR3 in amino acids: CSARGQGAPTYGYTF. CDR3 nucleotides: TGCAGTGCCCGAGGACAGGGAGCCCCCACCTATGGCTACACCTTC.